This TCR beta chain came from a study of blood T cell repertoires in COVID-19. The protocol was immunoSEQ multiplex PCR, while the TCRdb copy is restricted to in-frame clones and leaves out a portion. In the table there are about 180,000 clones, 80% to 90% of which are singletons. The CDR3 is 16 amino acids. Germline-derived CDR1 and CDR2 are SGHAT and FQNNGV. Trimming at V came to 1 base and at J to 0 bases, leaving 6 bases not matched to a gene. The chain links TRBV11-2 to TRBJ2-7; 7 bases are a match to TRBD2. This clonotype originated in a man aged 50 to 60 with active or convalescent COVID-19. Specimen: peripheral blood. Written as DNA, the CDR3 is TGTGCCAGCAGCTTAGTTACTAGCGTGAGCTCCTACGAGCAGTACTTC. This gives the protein CASSLVTSVSSYEQYF.